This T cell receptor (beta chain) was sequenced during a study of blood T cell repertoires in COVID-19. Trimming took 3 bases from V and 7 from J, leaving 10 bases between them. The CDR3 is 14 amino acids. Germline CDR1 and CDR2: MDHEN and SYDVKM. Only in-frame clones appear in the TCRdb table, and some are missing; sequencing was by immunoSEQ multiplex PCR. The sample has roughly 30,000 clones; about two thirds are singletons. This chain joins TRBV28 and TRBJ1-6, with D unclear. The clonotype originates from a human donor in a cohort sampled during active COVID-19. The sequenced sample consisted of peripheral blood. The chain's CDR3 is CASSFGALNSPLHF. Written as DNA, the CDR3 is TGTGCCAGCAGTTTCGGAGCCTTAAATTCACCCCTCCACTTT.